The next 6 T cell receptor beta chains were all read from a single sample in a study of T-cell memory formation after mild COVID-19. One entry per CDR3 protein, called by TCRdb with MiXCR from the 5' RACE reads. The sample holds about 400,000 distinct CDR3 sequences; around 24% are singletons and the top ten take 7% to 9.5%. Sequenced input: PBMCs or a T cell subset sorted from them (not recorded which). These receptors all come from an adult woman who had mild COVID-19 (a few samples of this study predate the infection). Cell type and time point are not known.

The chain carries TRBV6-6 and TRBJ2-1; D is unresolved. Germline V gene lookup returns CDR1 MNHNY and CDR2 SVGAGI (reference sequence). Trimming took 6 bases from V and 1 from J, leaving 16 bases between them. The CDR3 totals 16 residues. Here the CDR3 DNA reads TGTGCCAGCAGAGCTCATTCAGAGAGATCCTACAATGAGCAGTTCTTC. Protein product: CASRAHSERSYNEQFF.

This clonotype was picked up a small number of times. The chain links TRBV3-1 to TRBJ2-7; D may be TRBD1 or TRBD2 (5 bases each). Germline V lookup: CDR1 LGHDT, CDR2 YNNKEL (reference sequence). This CDR3 region has 12 residues. Trimming stripped 0 bases from V and 12 bases from J, with 12 bases between. CDR3 in amino acids: CASSQDWDQPYF. In nucleotides, the CDR3 is TGTGCCAGCAGCCAAGATTGGGACCAACCGTACTTC.

This clonotype occurred a few times. The V call is TRBV4-2, the J call TRBJ1-2; 9 bases fit TRBD1. V lost 3 bases to trimming and J lost 4 bases; unmatched junction nucleotides: 3. CDR1 and CDR2 (germline): LGHNA, YNFKEQ. The CDR3 length is 14 residues. The CDR3 protein is CASSQGDRAYGYTF. For the CDR3, the DNA is TGTGCCAGCAGCCAGGGGGACAGGGCCTATGGCTACACCTTC.

The chain joins TRBV30 to TRBJ2-3; 7 bases match TRBD1. Per the germline V gene, CDR1 is GTSNPN and CDR2 is SVGIG (reference sequence). The J segment lost 7 bases and the V segment lost 2 bases, leaving 3 bases of the junction unmatched. CDR3 length: 12 residues. CDR3: CAWSQQGNTQYF. CDR3 in DNA: TGTGCCTGGAGTCAACAGGGGAATACGCAGTATTTT.

V usage is TRBV20-1 and J usage is TRBJ1-2; the match to TRBD1 covers 7 bases. Germline trimming cut 6 bases from V and 4 bases from J; bases unmatched to any gene: 8. The germline V gene has CDR1 DFQATT and CDR2 SNEGSKA (reference sequence). The length of the CDR3 is 13 residues. In DNA form, the CDR3 reads TGCAGTGCCCGCCCCAGGGGGATCTATGGCTACACCTTC. Protein product: CSARPRGIYGYTF.

In this sample, this clonotype turned up a few times. The V and J genes are TRBV27 and TRBJ1-5; no reliable D call. The V gene lost 5 bases and the J gene lost 11 bases, with 16 bases spanning the gap. The CDR3 totals 13 residues. CDR1 and CDR2 from the germline V gene are MNHEY and SMNVEV (reference sequence). The CDR3 loop reads CASSPSPSSSQHF. The DNA of the CDR3 is TGTGCCAGCAGTCCCTCCCCCTCGAGTTCCCAGCATTTT.